These T cell receptor beta chains were read from a single sample in a study of immune cell composition in non-small cell lung cancer. Data came from immunoSEQ multiplex PCR; TCRdb stores just in-frame clones and leaves some out. The sample lists thousands of clones; roughly 70% were seen once. Sequencing was carried out using non-adjacent lung tissue. These receptors came from a human donor with non-small cell lung cancer. Both conserved end residues are part of each CDR3.

J | V | length | CDR3
TRBJ2-7 | TRBV27 | 15 | CASSLFGTGLYEQYF
TRBJ1-2 | TRBV7-9 | 12 | CASSLTGRGYTF
TRBJ1-1 | TRBV2 | 15 | CASSEDQGIWTEAFF
TRBJ2-7 | TRBV28 | 13 | CATLTGASYEQYF
TRBJ2-1 | TRBV19 | 12 | CASSIGPSRQFF
TRBJ1-1 | TRBV9 | 17 | CASSKWGVSSMNTEAFF
TRBJ2-1 | TRBV4-1 | 14 | CASSQGVVAEPQFF
TRBJ2-7 | TRBV10-2 | 13 | CASSDPTGDEQYF
TRBJ1-6 | TRBV28 | 13 | CASRGQGDSPLHF
TRBJ2-5 | TRBV9 | 15 | CASSVEGTKKETQYF
TRBJ2-5 | TRBV7-2 | 13 | CASSLAPRETQYF
TRBJ1-5 | TRBV18 | 15 | CASSPDRGGNQPQHF
TRBJ2-7 | TRBV19 | 13 | CASSIPGSYEQYF
TRBJ2-7 | TRBV28 | 13 | CASSLGSPYEQYF
TRBJ1-5 | TRBV5-1 | 14 | CASSLEGPNQPQHF
TRBJ1-1 | TRBV28 | 14 | CASGWTGGWGEAFF
TRBJ2-3 | TRBV7-2 | 18 | CASSPSIGGGAITDTQYF
TRBJ1-4 | TRBV2 | 16 | CASSERISATNEKLFF
TRBJ2-3 | TRBV19 | 15 | CASSIDSAGGDTQYF
TRBJ2-7 | TRBV11-3 | 16 | CASSLVAGGPRDEQYF
TRBJ1-5 | TRBV19 | 16 | CASSALTGLRGQPQHF
TRBJ2-1 | TRBV27 | 16 | CASSWGTSGRADEQFF
TRBJ2-1 | TRBV9 | 15 | CASSVGLAGADEQFF
TRBJ1-5 | TRBV27 | 14 | CASSLGGGGQPQHF
TRBJ1-6 | TRBV5-6 | 15 | CASSLVQGDNSPLHF
TRBJ2-5 | TRBV2 | 11 | CASRRGETQYF
TRBJ1-5 | TRBV5-1 | 15 | CASSLEGGLNQPQHF
TRBJ2-7 | TRBV29-1 | 12 | CSVQGSHYEQYF
TRBJ2-7 | TRBV5-4 | 18 | CASSLGVLVAGGTYEQYF
TRBJ2-5 | TRBV2 | 14 | CASSEWTSLETQYF
TRBJ2-7 | TRBV5-4 | 15 | CASSLRQGGSYEQYF
TRBJ2-5 | TRBV7-9 | 16 | CASSTRLQFEQETQYF
TRBJ2-1 | TRBV7-2 | 19 | CASSPNLLSGAISYNEQFF
TRBJ2-1 | TRBV9 | 19 | CASSVAVSGGSSSYNEQFF
TRBJ2-3 | TRBV5-5 | 12 | CASDWGTDTQYF
TRBJ1-4 | TRBV30 | 16 | CAWMKTARGTNEKLFF
TRBJ1-5 | TRBV5-1 | 15 | CASSPEGDSYQPQHF
TRBJ2-3 | TRBV4-2 | 15 | CASSLGQAGTDTQYF
TRBJ1-1 | TRBV19 | 14 | CASSSTGGSAEAFF
TRBJ2-3 | TRBV4-1 | 15 | CASSYIGGRVDTQYF
TRBJ2-1 | TRBV9 | 17 | CASSVESVAGGRNEQFF
TRBJ1-3 | TRBV9 | 17 | CASSAGGRRFSGNTIYF
TRBJ2-7 | TRBV28 | 15 | CASTSIGLGAYEQYF
TRBJ2-5 | TRBV5-1 | 14 | CASSLRGRRETQYF